These 5 T cell receptor beta chains originate from one sample sequenced in a study of vaccination and CD4 T cells after COVID-19. What these receptors recognize is not known. Regarding treatment: roughly ten-day PBMC culture with coronavirus spike peptide pools or control peptides (ViraFEST assay). The Oncomine TCR Beta short-read assay generated sequence data from the DNA of cultured CD4+ T cells. TCRdb ran MiXCR on the PCR reads and lists one entry per CDR3 protein. The sample includes 8,700 or so distinct CDR3 sequences, 68% of them seen just once. The sequenced sample was CD4+ T cells from blood, cultured in vitro, obtained before SARS-CoV-2 vaccination. Receptors were obtained from a human donor who had recovered from COVID-19.

This clonotype was counted a few times. This rearrangement joins TRBV19 to TRBJ2-7, with D possibly TRBD1 on 6 matching bases. Germline V gene sequence: CDR1 LNHDA, CDR2 SQIVND (reference sequence). V was shortened by 6 bases and J by 0 bases, with 12 bases between the two germline ends. The CDR3 covers 14 residues. For the CDR3, the DNA is TGTGCCAGTAGAAAGACAGGCAGCTCCTACGAGCAGTACTTC. Its protein is CASRKTGSSYEQYF.

Comment on this clonotype: At one end the junction does not follow the germline gene, possibly because of a read error. The chain employs TRBV20-1 and TRBJ2-7; 10 bases are a match to TRBD2. Germline assignment: CDR1 DFQATT and CDR2 SNEGSKA (reference sequence). The length of the CDR3 is 15 residues. Written as DNA, the CDR3 is TGCAGTGCTCTGGCCACTAGCGGGATATCCTATGAGCAGTACTTC. Protein sequence: CSALATSGISYEQYF.

The table lists this clonotype with a count of one. This chain links TRBV7-9 with TRBJ2-7; the match to TRBD1 covers 11 bases. This CDR3 is 16 amino acids long. J lost 2 bases, V lost 0 bases, and 3 bases had no gene match. Per germline, CDR1 SEHNR and CDR2 FQNEAQ (reference sequence). CDR3 sequence reads: CASSLAWTGGAYEQYF. CDR3 DNA sequence: TGTGCCAGCAGCTTAGCGTGGACAGGGGGCGCCTACGAGCAGTACTTC.

The rearrangement links TRBV20-1 to TRBJ2-5; no clear D. V was cut by 1 base and J by 7 bases, with 13 bases left in between. CDR1 and CDR2 (germline): DFQATT, SNEGSKA (reference sequence). The CDR3 runs to 13 residues. CDR3 region: CSARVIAVVTQYF. DNA of the CDR3: TGCAGTGCTAGAGTCATAGCCGTTGTGACCCAGTACTTC.

Comment on this clonotype: One end of the junction does not line up with germline, which may come from a read error. The CDR3 sequence is CASSVDRTGELFF. CDR3 in DNA: TGTGCCAGTAGTGTAGACCGCACCGGGGAGCTGTTTTTT. The V and J genes are TRBV19 and TRBJ2-2; D call uncertain. CDR1 is LNHDA and CDR2 is SQIVND in the germline V gene (reference sequence). This CDR3 has 13 residues.